This is a list of T cell receptor beta chains from one sample in a study of cytomegalovirus exposure and HLA in healthy donors. Sequencing used immunoSEQ multiplex PCR; TCRdb keeps in-frame clones, though not all of them. The table includes 180,000 or so clones, around 88% detected once. The sequencing sample was made of PBMCs. The receptors were gathered from a woman in her twenties or thirties in good health and CMV-seronegative. CDR3s include the opening cysteine and the closing phenylalanine or tryptophan. The D gene is left open where the match is weak. Not all rows give a size; the values are once, few, many and, for expanded clones, a class.

size	D	V	J	CDR3	DNA
-	-	TRBV7-7	TRBJ2-7	CASSLNGGTEQYF	TGTGCTAGCAGCTTGAATGGGGGGACGGAGCAGTACTTC
-	TRBD1	TRBV20-1	TRBJ1-2	CSARQGGYTF	TGCAGTGCTCGACAGGGTGGCTACACCTTC
-	TRBD2	TRBV7-9	TRBJ2-7	CASSDVDSRGDEQYF	TGTGCCAGCAGCGACGTCGACTCGCGGGGGGACGAGCAGTACTTC
-	-	TRBV7-9	TRBJ2-6	CASSLVPSQVRSGANVLTF	TGTGCCAGCAGCTTAGTCCCTTCCCAAGTGCGCTCTGGGGCCAACGTCCTGACTTTC
-	-	TRBV20-1	TRBJ2-7	CSARTVVEQYF	TGCAGTGCTAGAACGGTGGTCGAGCAGTACTTC
-	-	TRBV9	TRBJ2-4	CASSVGSAPNIQYF	TGTGCCAGCAGCGTAGGAAGTGCGCCAAACATTCAGTACTTC
few	TRBD1	TRBV11-1	TRBJ2-3	CASSSRQGTTDTQYF	TGTGCCAGCAGCTCTAGACAGGGAACCACAGATACGCAGTATTTT
-	-	TRBV10-3	TRBJ2-1	CAISESPRHSVSSYNEQFF	TGTGCCATCAGTGAGTCCCCCCGACACTCTGTAAGCTCCTACAATGAGCAGTTCTTC
-	-	TRBV7-6	TRBJ2-7	CASSQRGGGGYSYEQYF	TGTGCCAGCAGCCAAAGGGGTGGTGGCGGATACTCCTACGAGCAGTACTTC
-	TRBD2	TRBV7-7	TRBJ2-2	CASSSSGSVELFF	TGTGCTAGCAGCTCTAGCGGGAGTGTTGAGCTGTTTTTT
-	TRBD1	TRBV19	TRBJ1-1	CASSTTGGPTEAFF	TGTGCCAGTAGTACAACAGGGGGCCCCACTGAAGCTTTCTTT
-	-	TRBV2	TRBJ1-3	CASSERGYGNTIYF	TGTGCCAGCAGTGAGCGGGGGTATGGAAACACCATATATTTT
-	-	TRBV28	TRBJ1-5	CASIFGDGVSNQPQHF	TGTGCCAGCATATTCGGTGACGGGGTCAGCAATCAGCCCCAGCATTTT
few	TRBD2	TRBV11-1	TRBJ2-1	CASSQTGTSGYNEQFF	TGTGCCAGCAGCCAGACCGGGACTAGCGGTTACAATGAGCAGTTCTTC
-	-	TRBV5-1	TRBJ1-2	CASTDLLYGYTF	TGCGCCAGCACAGACTTACTCTATGGCTACACCTTC
-	TRBD1	TRBV6-5	TRBJ1-1	CASSYRQGVTEAFF	TGTGCCAGCAGTTACCGGCAGGGGGTGACTGAAGCTTTCTTT
-	-	TRBV2	TRBJ1-5	CASTKRVNQPQHF	TGTGCCAGCACTAAGAGGGTCAATCAGCCCCAGCATTTT
-	TRBD1	TRBV5-1	TRBJ1-1	CASSLGGGWTGGEGPEAFF	TGCGCCAGCAGCTTGGGAGGGGGTTGGACAGGGGGCGAAGGTCCTGAAGCTTTCTTT
-	TRBD2	TRBV11-3	TRBJ2-6	CASSLTSGNSGANVLTF	TGTGCCAGCAGCTTAACTAGCGGCAACTCTGGGGCCAACGTCCTGACTTTC
-	-	TRBV5-1	TRBJ1-1	CASSARTARGTEAFF	TGCGCCAGCAGCGCGCGGACAGCTCGGGGCACTGAAGCTTTCTTT
-	TRBD1	TRBV28	TRBJ1-1	CASRWDRGRNTEAFF	TGTGCCAGCAGATGGGACAGGGGAAGGAACACTGAAGCTTTCTTT
-	TRBD2	TRBV6-1	TRBJ2-3	CASTGGGDTQYF	TGTGCCAGCACTGGGGGGGGAGATACGCAGTATTTT